This T cell receptor beta chain is drawn from a study of blood T cell repertoires in COVID-19. Study-level background: T cells, B-cell-depleted T cells, or PBMCs supplied cDNA or gDNA.

As originally analysed: Nucleated cell number was recorded as an estimate derived from reference gene primer amplification. Measured with immunoSEQ multiplex PCR; TCRdb has only the in-frame clones, and not every one. Clone size and V and J calls were adopted from that table, with D and trimming inferred from the DNA. The sample lists roughly 200,000 clones, about 85% occurring once. Germline V gene data show CDR1 as ENHRY and CDR2 as SYGVKD. The CDR3 length is 13 residues. Trimming stripped 8 bases from V and 3 bases from J, with 14 bases between. The chain uses TRBV10-3 and TRBJ2-7, with D maybe TRBD2 (6 bases). What was sequenced was peripheral blood. The sequence derives from a woman over 75 with acute or convalescent COVID-19. CDR3 coding DNA: TGTGCCATCCAGGCGGCCGGGGGCTACGAGCAGTACTTC. It yields the protein CAIQAAGGYEQYF.